These T cell receptor beta chains were read from a single sample in a study of blood T cell repertoires in COVID-19. Method: immunoSEQ multiplex PCR; TCRdb's copy keeps in-frame clones and lacks some. The table shows 240,000 or so clones, with approximately 90% occurring only once. Sequenced: PBMCs or T cells enriched from blood (not recorded which). The receptor set was obtained from a man aged 40-50 years who had recovered from COVID-19. CDR3s include the opening cysteine and the closing phenylalanine or tryptophan. D genes are given only for firm matches. Where a row states a size, it is once, few, many or the class of an expanded clone; other rows omit it.

j_gene | abundance | v_gene | d_gene | CDR3aa | CDR3nt
TRBJ2-1 | - | TRBV4-1 | - | CASSQDSSAEPYNEQFF | TGCGCCAGCAGCCAAGATTCATCAGCGGAACCCTACAATGAGCAGTTCTTC
TRBJ1-2 | few | TRBV4-1 | TRBD1 | CASTSGTGEGYTF | TGCGCCAGCACCTCCGGGACAGGGGAGGGCTACACCTTC
TRBJ1-5 | once | TRBV6-1 | - | CASSEGGSSNQPQHF | TGTGCCAGCAGTGAAGGTGGGAGTAGCAATCAGCCCCAGCATTTT
TRBJ2-2 | - | TRBV7-9 | TRBD1 | CASSVFQGAANTGELFF | TGTGCCAGCAGCGTCTTCCAGGGGGCTGCGAACACCGGGGAGCTGTTTTTT
TRBJ1-5 | - | TRBV19 | TRBD1 | CASSIAQGFQPQHF | TGTGCCAGTAGTATTGCACAGGGGTTTCAGCCCCAGCATTTT
TRBJ1-4 | few | TRBV3-1/TRBV3-2 | TRBD1 | CASRPTGKSAKEKLFF | TGTGCCAGCAGACCGACAGGGAAATCAGCCAAGGAAAAACTGTTTTTT
TRBJ2-1 | - | TRBV7-7 | - | CASSLTRGIYNEQFF | TGTGCTAGCAGCCTAACCAGGGGCATTTACAATGAGCAGTTCTTC
TRBJ1-1 | - | TRBV4-3 | - | CASSQRYTANTEAFF | TGCGCCAGCAGCCAACGTTACACAGCGAACACTGAAGCTTTCTTT
TRBJ2-3 | - | TRBV28 | TRBD2 | CASSSSGSTDTQYF | TGTGCCAGCAGTTCTAGCGGGAGCACAGATACGCAGTATTTT
TRBJ2-4 | - | TRBV28 | TRBD1 | CASSFGPPGQGVAKNIQYF | TGTGCCAGCAGTTTTGGACCCCCGGGACAGGGGGTAGCCAAAAACATTCAGTACTTC
TRBJ2-7 | few | TRBV19 | TRBD1 | CASSRQGLEQYF | TGTGCCAGTAGCAGACAGGGTTTGGAGCAGTACTTC
TRBJ2-5 | - | TRBV5-4 | - | CASSLEQYQETQYF | TGTGCCAGCAGCTTGGAACAGTACCAAGAGACCCAGTACTTC
TRBJ2-7 | - | TRBV11-1 | - | CASSLGATGTYEQYF | TGTGCCAGCAGCTTAGGGGCTACAGGGACCTACGAGCAGTACTTC
TRBJ2-2 | - | TRBV20-1 | - | CSASSPLNTGELFF | TGCAGTGCTAGTAGCCCGCTAAACACCGGGGAGCTGTTTTTT
TRBJ2-6 | - | TRBV19 | - | CASSIGPRAHSGANVLTF | TGTGCCAGTAGTATAGGGCCGCGGGCCCACTCTGGGGCCAACGTCCTGACTTTC